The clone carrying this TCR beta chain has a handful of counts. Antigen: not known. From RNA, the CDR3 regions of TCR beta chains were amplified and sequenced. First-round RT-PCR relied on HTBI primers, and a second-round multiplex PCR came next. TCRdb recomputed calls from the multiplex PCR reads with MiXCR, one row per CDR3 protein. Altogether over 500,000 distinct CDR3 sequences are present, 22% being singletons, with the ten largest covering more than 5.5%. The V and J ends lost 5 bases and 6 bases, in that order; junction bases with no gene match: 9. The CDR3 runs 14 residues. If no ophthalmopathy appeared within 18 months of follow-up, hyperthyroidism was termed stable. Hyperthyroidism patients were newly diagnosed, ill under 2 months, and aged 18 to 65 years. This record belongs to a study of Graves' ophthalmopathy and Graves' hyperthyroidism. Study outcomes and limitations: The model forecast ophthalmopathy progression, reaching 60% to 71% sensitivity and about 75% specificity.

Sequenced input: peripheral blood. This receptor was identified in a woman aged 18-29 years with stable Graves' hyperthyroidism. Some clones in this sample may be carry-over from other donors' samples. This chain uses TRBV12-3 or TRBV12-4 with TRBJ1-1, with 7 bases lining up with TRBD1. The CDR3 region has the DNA TGTGCCAGCAGTATCACCCACAGGGGTCCTGAAGCTTTCTTT. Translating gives CASSITHRGPEAFF.